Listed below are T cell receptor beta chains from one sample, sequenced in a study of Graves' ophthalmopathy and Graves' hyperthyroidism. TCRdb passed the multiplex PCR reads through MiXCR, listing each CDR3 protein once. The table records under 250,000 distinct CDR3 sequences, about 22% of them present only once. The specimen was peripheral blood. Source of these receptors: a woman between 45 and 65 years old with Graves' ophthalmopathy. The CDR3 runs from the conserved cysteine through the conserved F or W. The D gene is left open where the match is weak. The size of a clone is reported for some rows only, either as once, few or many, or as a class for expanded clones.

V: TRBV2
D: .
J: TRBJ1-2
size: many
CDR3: CASTGFGYTF
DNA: TGTGCCAGCACGGGATTTGGCTACACCTTC

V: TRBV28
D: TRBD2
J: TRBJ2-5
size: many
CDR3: CASSSRTSGTQETQYF
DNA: TGTGCCAGCAGTTCCCGGACTAGCGGGACCCAAGAGACCCAGTACTTC

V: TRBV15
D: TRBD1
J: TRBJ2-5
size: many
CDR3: CATATGGEETQYF
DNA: TGTGCCACCGCTACAGGGGGCGAGGAGACCCAGTACTTC

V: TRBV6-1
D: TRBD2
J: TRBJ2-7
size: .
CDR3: CASSRGRGHEQYF
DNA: TGTGCCAGCAGTCGCGGGAGGGGCCACGAGCAGTACTTC

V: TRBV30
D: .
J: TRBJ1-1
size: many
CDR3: CAWSVKWGNTEAFF
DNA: TGTGCCTGGAGTGTTAAGTGGGGCAACACTGAAGCTTTCTTT

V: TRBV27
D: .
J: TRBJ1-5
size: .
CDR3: CASRAEDSNQPQHF
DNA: TGTGCCAGCAGGGCTGAGGATAGCAATCAGCCCCAGCATTTT

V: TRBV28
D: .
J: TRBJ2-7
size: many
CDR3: CASSFPQGGSYEQYF
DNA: TGTGCCAGCAGTTTTCCCCAGGGGGGTTCCTACGAGCAGTACTTC

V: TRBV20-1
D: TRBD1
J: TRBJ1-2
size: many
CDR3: CSARDLGQGAFGYTF
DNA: TGCAGTGCTAGAGATCTGGGACAGGGGGCGTTTGGCTACACCTTC

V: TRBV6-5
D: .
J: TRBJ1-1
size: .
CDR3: CASSYQLGAEAFF
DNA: TGTGCCAGCAGTTATCAATTGGGGGCTGAAGCTTTCTTT

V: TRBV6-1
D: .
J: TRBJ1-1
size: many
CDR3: CASTIDREAFF
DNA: TGTGCCAGCACAATCGACAGGGAAGCTTTCTTT

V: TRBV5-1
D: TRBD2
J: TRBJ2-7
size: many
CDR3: CASSIGTSGNEQYF
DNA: TGCGCCAGCAGCATCGGGACTAGCGGAAACGAGCAGTACTTC

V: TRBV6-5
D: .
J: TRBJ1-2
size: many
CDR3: CASSQDSRYTF
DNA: TGTGCCAGCAGCCAAGACAGTCGCTACACCTTC

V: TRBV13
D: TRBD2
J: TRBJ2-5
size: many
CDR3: CASSSLAGGKTQYF
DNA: TGTGCCAGCAGCTCTCTAGCGGGAGGGAAGACCCAGTACTTC

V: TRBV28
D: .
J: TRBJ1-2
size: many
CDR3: CASSLGDYYGYTF
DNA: TGTGCCAGCAGTTTAGGGGATTACTATGGCTACACCTTC

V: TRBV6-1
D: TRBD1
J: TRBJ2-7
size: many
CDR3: CASDGQGYNEQYF
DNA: TGTGCCAGCGACGGACAGGGGTACAACGAGCAGTACTTC

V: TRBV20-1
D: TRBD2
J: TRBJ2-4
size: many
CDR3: CSARLLAGGPDKNIQYF
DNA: TGCAGTGCTAGACTTCTAGCGGGAGGGCCTGACAAAAACATTCAGTACTTC

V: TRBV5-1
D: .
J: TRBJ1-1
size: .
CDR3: CASSLVGWEAFF
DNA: TGCGCCAGCAGCTTGGTGGGATGGGAAGCTTTCTTT

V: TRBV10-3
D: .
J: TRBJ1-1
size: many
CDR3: CAISERQGMEAFF
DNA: TGTGCCATCAGTGAAAGGCAGGGGATGGAAGCTTTCTTT

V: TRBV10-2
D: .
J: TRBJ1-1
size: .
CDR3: CASETSGDTEAFF
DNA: TGCGCCAGCGAAACGTCAGGGGACACTGAAGCTTTCTTT

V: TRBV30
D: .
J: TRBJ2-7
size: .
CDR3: CACRSGRTTYEQYF
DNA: TGTGCCTGTCGGTCCGGACGGACCACCTACGAGCAGTACTTC

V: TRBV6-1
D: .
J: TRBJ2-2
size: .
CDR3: CASRNIPGELFF
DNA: TGTGCCAGCAGAAACATCCCCGGGGAGCTGTTTTTT

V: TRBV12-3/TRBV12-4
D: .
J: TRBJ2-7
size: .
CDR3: CASSITGTYEQYF
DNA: TGTGCCAGCAGTATTACAGGTACCTACGAGCAGTACTTC

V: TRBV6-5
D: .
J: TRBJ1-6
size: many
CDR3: CASSYSGVSPLHF
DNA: TGTGCCAGCAGTTACTCCGGGGTTTCACCCCTCCACTTT

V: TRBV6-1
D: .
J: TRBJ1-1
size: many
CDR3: CASSEVQATNTEAFF
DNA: TGTGCCAGCAGTGAAGTCCAGGCCACTAACACTGAAGCTTTCTTT

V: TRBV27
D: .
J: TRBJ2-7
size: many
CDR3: CASRWTVSSYEQYF
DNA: TGTGCCAGCAGGTGGACAGTATCTTCCTACGAGCAGTACTTC

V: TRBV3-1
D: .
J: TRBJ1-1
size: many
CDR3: CASSSETITNTEAFF
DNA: TGTGCCAGCAGCTCCGAGACGATTACGAACACTGAAGCTTTCTTT

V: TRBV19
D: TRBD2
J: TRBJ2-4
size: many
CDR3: CASSTPTSGSRNIQYF
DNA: TGTGCCAGTAGTACCCCCACTAGCGGGAGTCGGAACATTCAGTACTTC

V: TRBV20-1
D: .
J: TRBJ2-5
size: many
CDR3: CSTPRGEKTQYF
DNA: TGCAGTACCCCCCGGGGTGAGAAGACCCAGTACTTC

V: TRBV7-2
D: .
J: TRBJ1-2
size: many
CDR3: CASSEEGGMDYGYTF
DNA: TGTGCCAGCAGCGAGGAGGGGGGGATGGACTATGGCTACACCTTC

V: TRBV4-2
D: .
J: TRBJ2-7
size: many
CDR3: CASSGTGSREQYF
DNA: TGTGCCAGCTCGGGAACAGGGTCTCGTGAGCAGTACTTC

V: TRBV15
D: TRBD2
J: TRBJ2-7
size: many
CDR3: CATSRDSGTRSEQYF
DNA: TGTGCCACCAGCAGAGATTCCGGGACTAGAAGCGAGCAGTACTTC

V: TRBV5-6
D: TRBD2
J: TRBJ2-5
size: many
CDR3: CASSSREEGETQYF
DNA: TGTGCCAGCAGCTCCCGGGAGGAAGGGGAGACCCAGTACTTC

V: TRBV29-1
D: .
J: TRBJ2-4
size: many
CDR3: CSVEEKNIQYF
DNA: TGCAGCGTTGAAGAGAAAAACATTCAGTACTTC

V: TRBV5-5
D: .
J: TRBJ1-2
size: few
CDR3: CASSSMTDSHYGYTF
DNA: TGTGCCAGCAGCTCGATGACTGACAGCCACTATGGCTACACCTTC

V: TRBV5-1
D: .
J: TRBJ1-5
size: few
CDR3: CASIDSLRDRSNQPQHF
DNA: TGCGCCAGCATCGATTCCCTCCGGGACCGCAGCAATCAGCCCCAGCATTTT

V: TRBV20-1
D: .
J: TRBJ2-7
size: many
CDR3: CSARAGQMNYEQYF
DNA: TGCAGTGCTAGAGCCGGGCAGATGAACTACGAGCAGTACTTC

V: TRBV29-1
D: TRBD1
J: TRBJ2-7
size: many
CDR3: CSVEGQGINEQYF
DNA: TGCAGCGTTGAAGGACAGGGTATCAACGAGCAGTACTTC

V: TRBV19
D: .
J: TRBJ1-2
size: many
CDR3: CASTDTYGYTF
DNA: TGTGCCAGTACCGATACCTATGGCTACACCTTC

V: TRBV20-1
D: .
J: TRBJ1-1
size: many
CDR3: CSANRRTTEAFF
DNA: TGCAGTGCTAACAGGAGGACCACTGAAGCTTTCTTT

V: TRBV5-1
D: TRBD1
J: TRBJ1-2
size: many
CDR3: CASSFNRGQNYGYTF
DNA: TGCGCCAGCAGCTTCAACAGGGGGCAAAACTATGGCTACACCTTC

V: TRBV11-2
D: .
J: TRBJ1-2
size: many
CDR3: CASSLSGTVGYTF
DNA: TGTGCCAGCAGCTTATCAGGGACGGTCGGCTACACCTTC

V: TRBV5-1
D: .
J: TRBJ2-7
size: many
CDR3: CASAAGGQGKDEQYF
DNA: TGCGCCAGCGCAGCAGGAGGGCAGGGCAAAGACGAGCAGTACTTC

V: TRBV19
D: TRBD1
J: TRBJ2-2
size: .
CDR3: CASSIPRQGATRELFF
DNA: TGTGCCAGTAGTATTCCTCGACAGGGGGCTACTCGGGAGCTGTTTTTT

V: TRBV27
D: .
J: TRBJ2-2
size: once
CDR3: CASSTRANTGELFF
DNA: TGTGCCAGCAGCACACGGGCGAACACCGGGGAGCTGTTTTTT

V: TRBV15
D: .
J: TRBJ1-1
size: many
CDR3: CATSRDIAGQQAFF
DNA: TGTGCCACCAGCAGAGATATAGCAGGACAGCAAGCTTTCTTT

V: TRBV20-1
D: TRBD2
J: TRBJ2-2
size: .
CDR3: CSARVLAGVANTGELFF
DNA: TGCAGTGCTAGAGTCCTCGCGGGAGTCGCGAACACCGGGGAGCTGTTTTTT

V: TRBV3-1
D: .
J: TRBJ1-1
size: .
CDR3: CASSHSGMNTEAFF
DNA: TGTGCCAGCAGCCACTCCGGAATGAACACTGAAGCTTTCTTT

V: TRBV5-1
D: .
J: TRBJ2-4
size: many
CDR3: CASSLDRAKNIQYF
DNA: TGCGCCAGCAGCTTGGACAGGGCCAAAAACATTCAGTACTTC

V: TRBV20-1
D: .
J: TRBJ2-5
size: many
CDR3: CSAGVGETQYF
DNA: TGCAGTGCTGGGGTGGGGGAGACCCAGTACTTC

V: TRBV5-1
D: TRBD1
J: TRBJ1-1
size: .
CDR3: CASSPRTGDTEAFF
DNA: TGCGCCAGCAGCCCTCGGACAGGGGACACTGAAGCTTTCTTT

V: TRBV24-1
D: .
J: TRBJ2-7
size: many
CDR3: CATSGKGGTTTKEQYF
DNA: TGTGCCACCAGTGGGAAGGGCGGGACCACTACGAAGGAGCAGTACTTC

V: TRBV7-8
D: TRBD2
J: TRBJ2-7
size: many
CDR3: CASSPTSGLSYEQYF
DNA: TGTGCCAGCAGCCCTACTAGCGGGCTTTCCTACGAGCAGTACTTC

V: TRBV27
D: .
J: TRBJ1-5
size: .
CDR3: CASSSLHGTDNQPQHF
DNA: TGTGCCAGCAGTTCCCTACACGGGACCGATAATCAGCCCCAGCATTTT

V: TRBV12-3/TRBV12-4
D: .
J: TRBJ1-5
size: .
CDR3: CASSFTWGVQPQHF
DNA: TGTGCCAGCAGTTTTACCTGGGGAGTTCAGCCCCAGCATTTT

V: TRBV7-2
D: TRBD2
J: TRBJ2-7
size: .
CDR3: CASSLWLAGVEQYF
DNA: TGTGCCAGCAGCTTATGGCTAGCGGGAGTCGAGCAGTACTTC

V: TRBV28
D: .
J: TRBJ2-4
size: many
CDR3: CASSPPPLSGLAKNIQYF
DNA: TGTGCCAGCAGTCCCCCGCCCCTTAGCGGCCTAGCCAAAAACATTCAGTACTTC

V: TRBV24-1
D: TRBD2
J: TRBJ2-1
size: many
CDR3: CATSETGLANSYNEQFF
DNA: TGTGCCACCAGTGAAACTGGACTAGCCAACTCCTACAATGAGCAGTTCTTC